The clone carrying this TCR beta chain came up many times. Its target is not known. MiXCR was run by TCRdb on the 5' RACE reads, yielding one entry per CDR3 protein. This table has 150,000 to 250,000 distinct CDR3 sequences, over 10% appearing once. The data belong to a study of CD8 T cells in ankylosing spondylitis. The study's findings and limits: Characteristic, it appeared, of ankylosing spondylitis blood was a TCR beta motif of eight highly homologous variants.

Germline V gene sequence: CDR1 SEHNR, CDR2 FQNEAQ (reference sequence). This CDR3 contains 12 residues. V lost 1 base and J 5 bases, leaving 4 bases between the germline ends. This clonotype was sampled from a male donor with ankylosing spondylitis or in good health (not recorded which). Source material: blood, either unsorted or a sorted T cell fraction (not recorded which). This chain joins TRBV7-9 and TRBJ2-3; no clear D gene. The chain's CDR3 is CASSLDLDTQYF. The CDR3 coding sequence is TGTGCCAGCAGCTTAGATCTAGATACGCAGTATTTT. Drawing the rest from reference TRBV7-9 and TRBJ2-3, the complete variable domain is DTGVSQNPRHKITKRGQNVTFRCDPISEHNRLYWYRQTLGQGPEFLTYFQNEAQLEKSRLLSDRFSAERPKGSFSTLEIQRTEQGDSAMYLCASSLDLDTQYFGPGTRLTVL.